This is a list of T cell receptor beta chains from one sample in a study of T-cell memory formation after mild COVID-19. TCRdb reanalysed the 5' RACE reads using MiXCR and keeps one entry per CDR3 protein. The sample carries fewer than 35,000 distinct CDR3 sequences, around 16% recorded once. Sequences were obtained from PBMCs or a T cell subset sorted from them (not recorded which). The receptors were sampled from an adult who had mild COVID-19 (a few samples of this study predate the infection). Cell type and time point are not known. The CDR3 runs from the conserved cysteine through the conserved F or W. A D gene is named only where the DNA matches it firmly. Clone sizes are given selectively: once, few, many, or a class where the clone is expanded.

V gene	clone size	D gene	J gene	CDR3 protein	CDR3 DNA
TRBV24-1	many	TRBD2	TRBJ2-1	CATERGRASNEQFF	TGTGCCACCGAGCGAGGGAGGGCCTCCAATGAGCAGTTCTTC
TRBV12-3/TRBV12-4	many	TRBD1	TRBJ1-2	CASSRDRGMGYTF	TGTGCCAGCAGTAGGGACAGGGGTATGGGCTACACCTTC
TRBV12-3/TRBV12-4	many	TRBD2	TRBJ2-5	CASSLAWGLADETQYF	TGTGCCAGCAGTTTGGCCTGGGGACTAGCCGACGAGACCCAGTACTTC
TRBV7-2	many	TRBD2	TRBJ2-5	CASSSAGTSGKETQYF	TGTGCCAGCAGCTCTGCCGGGACTAGCGGCAAAGAGACCCAGTACTTC
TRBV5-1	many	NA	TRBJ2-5	CASSLGLRGEETQYF	TGCGCCAGCAGCTTGGGTCTCCGCGGGGAAGAGACCCAGTACTTC
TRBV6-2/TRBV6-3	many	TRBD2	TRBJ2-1	CASSYSTSGVREQFF	TGTGCCAGCAGTTACTCGACTAGCGGAGTGCGGGAGCAGTTCTTC
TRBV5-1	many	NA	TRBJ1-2	CASSLVATNYGYTF	TGCGCCAGCAGCTTGGTTGCGACAAACTATGGCTACACCTTC
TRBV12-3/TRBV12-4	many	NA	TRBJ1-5	CASSRGGRTPQHF	TGTGCCAGCAGCCGAGGGGGGCGGACGCCCCAGCATTTT
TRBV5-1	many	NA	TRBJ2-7	CASSLGVWDIRGAANEQYF	TGCGCCAGCAGCTTGGGGGTGTGGGACATCAGGGGTGCAGCGAACGAGCAGTACTTC
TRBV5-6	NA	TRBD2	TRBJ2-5	CASSWLGLAGGIEETQYF	TGTGCCAGCAGCTGGCTGGGACTAGCGGGAGGGATTGAGGAGACCCAGTACTTC
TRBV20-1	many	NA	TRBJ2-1	CSARDAFTGYNEQFF	TGCAGTGCTAGAGATGCCTTCACAGGCTACAATGAGCAGTTCTTC
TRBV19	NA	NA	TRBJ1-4	CASSLRGFNEKLFF	TGTGCCAGTAGTTTGAGGGGGTTTAATGAAAAACTGTTTTTT
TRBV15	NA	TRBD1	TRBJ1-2	CATSREGTGDYGYTF	TGTGCCACCAGCAGAGAGGGGACAGGGGACTATGGCTACACCTTC
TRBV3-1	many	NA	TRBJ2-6	CASSSLRVAGANVLTF	TGTGCCAGCAGCTCCCTCAGGGTGGCCGGGGCCAACGTCCTGACTTTC
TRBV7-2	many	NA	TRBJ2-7	CASSPRGGRSYEQYF	TGTGCCAGCAGCCCTCGTGGGGGTAGGTCCTACGAGCAGTACTTC
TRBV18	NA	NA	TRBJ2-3	CASCPGTSTDTQYF	TGTGCCAGCTGCCCCGGGACTAGCACAGATACGCAGTATTTT